The clone carrying this TCR beta chain was counted a few times. This sample is drawn from a study of T and B cells in COVID-19 patients. Multiplex PCR with BIOMED2 TRB-A/B primer pools amplified TRB rearrangements. TCRdb analysed the multiplex PCR reads with MiXCR anew, one entry per CDR3 protein. The sample lists 15,000 to 20,000 distinct CDR3 sequences; around a third were seen once. Each TRB amplification used about 250-550 ng of genomic DNA from blood. This CDR3 is built from 15 residues. CDR1 MNHNS and CDR2 SASEGT come from the germline V gene. The V end was cut by 1 base, the J end by 2 bases, with 12 bases between.

The gene calls are TRBV6-1 and TRBJ2-7, with TRBD2 as a possible D gene (7 bases). Material: blood. The TCR was taken from a human donor with active COVID-19. In DNA form, the CDR3 reads TGTGCCAGCAGTGAAGGTCGGGGGGCCCCCTACGAGCAGTACTTC. Protein sequence: CASSEGRGAPYEQYF.